The sequence of this TCR beta chain was determined in a study of blood T cell repertoires in COVID-19 (TCRdb year 2020). Turning to the overall study: Samples from collaborators originated in the United States, Italy and Spain and spanned both the acute and convalescent phases of COVID-19. The prospective study material was composed of cDNA or gDNA derived from T cells, B-cell-depleted T cells, or PBMCs. Subjects who had been exposed to COVID-19, were actively infected with it, or had recovered from it provided the deeply sampled blood TCRbeta repertoires that made up the dataset. A freely available public database, intended as a resource for researchers studying the immune response to SARS-CoV-2, is where the repertoires were released. The samples were drawn from the first 160 participants of the ongoing ImmuneRACE study and from some 1,300 subjects provided by 6 global collaborators. The sample metadata nearly always contained a de-identified subject ID, COVID-19 status, age in years and sex. Where available, HLA class I and class II types were obtained from metadata supplied by the sample provider rather than from assay-based typing.

The collaborating institutions used their own protocols to collect whole blood in K2EDTA tubes. Collaborator samples were shipped for TCRbeta analysis as frozen whole blood, isolated PBMCs, or DNA extracted from either sample type. This clone appeared a few times. Its antigen is not yet known. One end of the junction does not line up with germline, which may come from a read error. TCRbeta CDR3 regions were amplified from genomic DNA by means of the immunoSEQ Assay, a bias-controlled multiplex PCR. In the paper's pipeline: Nucleated cell counts per sample were estimated from amplification of reference gene primers within the assay. Sequence reads were collapsed and filtered to measure the absolute abundance of every unique TCRbeta CDR3 rearrangement. For each sample, productive Simpson clonality was calculated by taking the square root of Simpson's diversity index across productive rearrangements. Sourced from immuneACCESS, this table was stored by TCRdb with only in-frame sequences that have V and J called. A share of the clones is absent; for the studies checked, an unresolved V gene accounts for under half, and the remainder has no known explanation. Clonal size and the V and J genes are those of that table, whereas D and trimming came from the DNA. Present in this sample are about 94,000 clones, about 89% of which were seen just once. 7.4% of the sample belongs to the ten largest clones.

Overall study outcomes, separate from this receptor: Clinical and demographic metadata were provided uncurated, with the amount varying by source and participant.

This TCR came from a human donor with acute or convalescent COVID-19. The donor label of this sample is uncertain. Sequences were obtained from peripheral blood.

The DNA sequence is given as TGTGCTAGCAGCATGAACAGTGGCCAGTACCAAGAGACCCAGTACTTC. It codes for CASSMNSGQYQETQYF. This chain joins TRBV7-7 to TRBJ2-5, with the D gene not clear enough to name. Per the germline V gene (reference sequence), SSHAT is the CDR1 and FNYEAQ is the CDR2. The CDR3 has 16 amino acids, counting the end cysteine and phenylalanine. Only the CDR3 portion is preserved as DNA: 48 bases, with reading frame beginning at the first base.